This TCR beta chain is drawn from a study of T-cell reconstitution after alpha-beta-depleted transplantation in children. The TCRbeta library was prepared with unique molecular identifiers. TCRdb called the PCR reads again in MiXCR, with one record for every CDR3 protein. This table has more than 200,000 distinct CDR3 sequences, 9.7% appearing once. The CDR3 consists of 15 residues. The trim removed 1 base at V and 3 bases at J, leaving 4 bases unmatched. Germline V lookup: CDR1 SGHTA, CDR2 FQGNSA. This clonotype was detected many times. The TCR sequence derives from a human donor who donated a stem cell graft to a child with SCID. This specimen was PBMCs from the stem cell graft donor, taken from the stem cell graft. The J gene is TRBJ2-7, the V gene TRBV7-2, with 9 positions matching TRBD1. CDR3 protein: CASSLGGQGIYEQYF. CDR3 bases: TGTGCCAGCAGCTTAGGAGGACAGGGGATCTACGAGCAGTACTTC.